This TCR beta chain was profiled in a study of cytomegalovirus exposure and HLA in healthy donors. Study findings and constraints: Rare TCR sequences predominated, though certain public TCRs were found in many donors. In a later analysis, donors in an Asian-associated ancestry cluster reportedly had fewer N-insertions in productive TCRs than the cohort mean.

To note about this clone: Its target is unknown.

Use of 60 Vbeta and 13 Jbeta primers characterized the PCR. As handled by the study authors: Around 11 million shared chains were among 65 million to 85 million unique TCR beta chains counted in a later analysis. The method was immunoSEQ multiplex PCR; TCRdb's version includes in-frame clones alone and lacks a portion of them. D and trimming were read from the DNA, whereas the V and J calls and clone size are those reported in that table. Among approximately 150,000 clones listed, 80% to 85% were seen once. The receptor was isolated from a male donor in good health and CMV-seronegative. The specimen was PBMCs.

CDR3 bases: TGTGCCAGCAGCTTAGGTTTGGCGGGGGGGGACAATGAGCAGTTCTTC. This gives the protein CASSLGLAGGDNEQFF. This rearrangement joins TRBV7-8 to TRBJ2-1, with 9 positions matching TRBD2. In germline, CDR1 is SGHVS, CDR2 FQNEAQ. The CDR3 is 16 residues long. Unmatched junction bases numbered 6, after V lost 1 base and J lost 5 bases.